The TCR beta chain under discussion was sequenced for a study of blood T cells in healthy people across ages. Regarding the study as a whole: Comparison with aged donors showed that long-lived donors had more naive CD4+ cells and higher diversity.

Ten milliliters of peripheral blood were drawn from each donor into EDTA-treated tubes. As regards this clonotype: Its antigen is unknown. This clone may be a read error of a much larger clone one base away.

The V gene's germline CDR1 is MDHEN and CDR2 SYDVKM. This CDR3 region has 13 residues. Next came a second PCR, run for roughly 6 to 11 cycles, which used a sample-barcoded 5' primer along with a J-beta primer mix. Each CDR3 protein is one row after TCRdb ran MiXCR on the 5' RACE reads. The sample carries about 650,000 distinct CDR3 sequences, around 52% recorded once. Sequenced input: blood. V and J are TRBV28 and TRBJ2-4, with a weak D call TRBD1 (5 bases). The J call may be incorrect, as the DNA end agrees better with TRBJ2-7. This clonotype originated in a woman older than 75 in good health. CDR3: CTSSSGHLYEQYF. The CDR3 bases are TGTACCAGCAGTTCCGGACATCTCTACGAGCAGTACTTC.